Below, one T cell receptor beta chain is given with its context. There are 14 residues in the CDR3. The germline V gene encodes CDR1 SEHNR and CDR2 FQNEAQ (reference sequence). V lost 5 bases and J 4 bases, leaving 15 bases between the germline ends. The data were obtained in a study of control samples from healthy donors and cancer patients. Assay: immunoSEQ multiplex PCR; the TCRdb copy retains only in-frame clones and omits some. The data show 120,000 to 150,000 clones, 80% to 95% seen once. This TCR derives from a young man in good health. Material: blood. The chain recombines TRBV7-9 with TRBJ2-7, with D possibly being TRBD2 (6 bases). The CDR3 bases are TGTGCCAGCAGCCCCATTAACGGGGGATACGAGCAGTACTTC. Its protein product is CASSPINGGYEQYF.